These 20 T cell receptor beta chains were sequenced from one sample in a study of CD8 T cells in Susac syndrome. Reverse transcription used roughly 0.45 to 1 ug RNA and random hexamers. MiXCR, run by TCRdb on the immunoSEQ multiplex PCR reads, gives a single entry per CDR3 protein. The repertoire holds approximately 170,000 distinct CDR3 sequences, with approximately 94% as singletons. Source material: CD4+ T cells from PBMCs. The receptors shown here come from a human donor with multiple sclerosis.

V is TRBV29-1 and J is TRBJ2-3; TRBD2 agrees at 9 bases. The CDR3 extends over 14 amino acids. The germline V gene has CDR1 SQVTM and CDR2 ANQGSEA. V dropped 4 bases and J dropped 0; count of bases not matched to a gene: 2. CDR3 sequence (DNA): TGCAGCGTTGTTAGCGGGAGAAGCACAGATACGCAGTATTTT. Translation: CSVVSGRSTDTQYF.

The chain combines TRBV20-1 with TRBJ2-1, with D perhaps matching TRBD2 (5 bases). Trimming removed 1 base at V and 5 bases at J, with 18 bases between. The CDR3 extends over 16 amino acids. The germline gives CDR1 DFQATT, CDR2 SNEGSKA (reference sequence). The CDR3 DNA reads TGCAGTGCTAGAGTCCCCACCAGCGGAAATCACAATGAGCAGTTCTTC. It encodes CSARVPTSGNHNEQFF.

The CDR3 loop is CASSGPSGRTNEQFF. In DNA form, the CDR3 reads TGTGCCAGCAGTGGCCCCAGCGGGAGAACCAATGAGCAGTTCTTC. The chain employs TRBV12-3 or TRBV12-4 and TRBJ2-1; 8 bases map to TRBD2. The CDR3 extends over 15 amino acids. V lost 5 bases, J lost 6 bases, and 9 bases stayed unmatched.

The CDR3 region has the DNA TGTGCCAGCAGTTTCCCCGGGGGGCTAGACATTCAGTACTTC. Translation gives CASSFPGGLDIQYF. This chain connects TRBV12-3 or TRBV12-4 to TRBJ2-4, with D perhaps matching TRBD2 (7 bases). Trimming left V 3 bases short and J 8 bases short, with 14 bases between. CDR3 length equals 14 residues.

The V and J genes are TRBV29-1 and TRBJ1-1, with 9 bases fitting TRBD1. This CDR3 is built from 13 residues. J lost 5 bases, V lost 7 bases, and 8 bases had no gene match. Germline assignment: CDR1 SQVTM and CDR2 ANQGSEA. CDR3 protein: CSGHRDRETEAFF. For the CDR3, the DNA is TGCAGCGGTCACCGGGACAGGGAAACTGAAGCTTTCTTT. Complete variable domain (other parts from reference TRBV29-1 and TRBJ1-1): SAVISQKPSRDICQRGTSLTIQCQVDSQVTMMFWYRQQPGQSLTLIATANQGSEATYESGFVIDKFPISRPNLTFSTLTVSNMSPEDSSIYLCSGHRDRETEAFFGQGTRLTVV.

The count of this clonotype is one. This chain uses TRBV6-4 with TRBJ2-2; 8 bases agree with TRBD2. V shed 6 bases and J 0 bases; nucleotides not matched to a gene: 0. Germline assignment: CDR1 MRHNA and CDR2 SNTAGT. The CDR3 contains 14 residues. The DNA for the CDR3 is TGTGCCAGCAGACTAGCGGCGAACACCGGGGAGCTGTTTTTT. Encoded protein: CASRLAANTGELFF.

The table lists this clonotype with a count of one. V is TRBV30 and J is TRBJ2-1; D gene unclear. This CDR3 has 11 residues. CDR1 is GTSNPN, CDR2 SVGIG, per germline (reference sequence). Trimming removed 0 bases at V and 7 bases at J, with 4 bases between. The CDR3 DNA reads as TGTGCCTGGAGTGTACGGAATGAGCAGTTCTTC. Translating it yields CAWSVRNEQFF.

Here the CDR3 DNA reads TGCGCCAGCAGCCTGCAGGGGTCAGTGGGTAATGAGCAGTTCTTC. Translated: CASSLQGSVGNEQFF. The genes are TRBV5-1 and TRBJ2-1; TRBD1 might be the D (6 bases). From germline, CDR1 is SGHRS and CDR2 YFSETQ. Trimming removed 4 bases at V and 7 bases at J, with 18 bases between. The CDR3 loop spans 15 amino acids.

This chain links TRBV7-9 with TRBJ2-5; no clear D. Germline CDR1 SEHNR, CDR2 FQNEAQ (reference sequence). CDR3 length: 14 amino acids. V was clipped by 5 bases and J by 5 bases, with 15 bases between them. The CDR3 here is CASSPTVGPETQYF. Written as DNA, the CDR3 is TGTGCCAGCAGCCCCACCGTTGGCCCCGAGACCCAGTACTTC.

V usage is TRBV5-1 and J usage is TRBJ1-4, with 8 positions matching TRBD1. Germline V gives CDR1 SGHRS, CDR2 YFSETQ. V was clipped by 3 bases and J by 7 bases; unmatched bases: 5. CDR3 length equals 14 residues. CDR3 sequence: CASSSQGAGEKLFF. The CDR3 DNA reads as TGCGCCAGCAGCTCCCAGGGGGCCGGTGAAAAACTGTTTTTT.

The chain recombines TRBV7-2 with TRBJ2-5; the D gene is possibly TRBD2 (6 bases). Germline V gene data show CDR1 as SGHTA and CDR2 as FQGNSA. V was shortened by 8 bases and J by 5 bases, with 21 bases between the two germline ends. This CDR3 region has 15 residues. The CDR3 loop reads CASRGELRLRETQYF. The CDR3 DNA reads as TGTGCCAGCCGCGGGGAGCTCCGTCTTAGGGAGACCCAGTACTTC.

The chain has TRBV29-1 and TRBJ2-2, with 13 bases aligning to TRBD2. The V segment lost 6 bases and the J segment 8 bases; nucleotides outside the gene matches: 6. This CDR3 spans 14 amino acids. CDR1 is SQVTM and CDR2 is ANQGSEA in the germline V gene. In nucleotides, the CDR3 is TGCAGCGTGGCCGGGACTAGCGGGATAGGGGAGCTGTTTTTT. Encoded protein: CSVAGTSGIGELFF.

The V gene is TRBV23-1, the J gene TRBJ2-7; D is uncertain. TRBV23-1 carries the ORF label, with uncertain function. V was trimmed by 0 bases and J by 3 bases, leaving 15 bases between them. The CDR3 runs to 16 residues. The CDR3 DNA follows: TGCGCCAGCAGTCAATCTCGTCGGCAGAAACGCTACGAGCAGTACTTC. Amino acids: CASSQSRRQKRYEQYF.

The chain combines TRBV12-3 or TRBV12-4 with TRBJ1-5; D not certain. V was cut by 3 bases and J by 1 base, with 7 bases left in between. The CDR3 is 14 residues long. CDR3 coding DNA: TGTGCCAGCAGTTTTGTGGGGAGCAATCAGCCCCAGCATTTT. It specifies CASSFVGSNQPQHF.

This clonotype was seen a few times. This chain uses TRBV27 with TRBJ2-7, with 11 bases aligning to TRBD2. V lost 5 bases, J lost 6 bases, and 9 bases stayed unmatched. The CDR3 totals 15 residues. CDR1 MNHEY and CDR2 SMNVEV come from the germline V gene (reference sequence). CDR3 DNA sequence: TGTGCCAGCAGTGGTGGGACTAGCGGTTTTACCGAGCAGTACTTC. It encodes CASSGGTSGFTEQYF.

The chain uses TRBV18 and TRBJ2-7, with a possible D match to TRBD1 (5 bases). CDR3 length: 12 amino acids. The germline V gene has CDR1 KGHSH and CDR2 LQKENI. V lost 8 bases, J lost 2 bases, and 10 bases lay in between. The CDR3 nucleotides are TGTGCCAGCGCCAGGGATCCCTACGAGCAGTACTTC. Encoded protein: CASARDPYEQYF.

V usage is TRBV20-1 and J usage is TRBJ2-5; TRBD2 might be the D (7 bases). CDR3 length: 15 amino acids. Germline assignment: CDR1 DFQATT and CDR2 SNEGSKA (reference sequence). The V and J ends lost 3 bases and 5 bases respectively, with 19 bases between them. The CDR3 here is CSASTGGAREETQYF. CDR3 nucleotide sequence: TGCAGTGCTAGCACTGGGGGGGCCCGTGAGGAGACCCAGTACTTC.

In this sample, this clonotype turned up once. This chain joins TRBV30 and TRBJ2-7, with a weak D call TRBD2 (7 bases). Germline V gene data show CDR1 as GTSNPN and CDR2 as SVGIG (reference sequence). The CDR3 is 14 residues long. Trimming cost V 5 bases and J 3 bases, with 17 bases left between them. CDR3 nucleotides: TGTGCCTGGGGGGGGGCGACTAGTAACTACGAGCAGTACTTC. Protein sequence: CAWGGATSNYEQYF.

The chain has TRBV19 and TRBJ1-5; D uncertain. Per germline, CDR1 LNHDA and CDR2 SQIVND (reference sequence). This CDR3 has 14 amino acids. Trimming removed 5 bases at V and 1 base at J, with 9 bases between. This chain's CDR3 is CASSEGRSNQPQHF. The DNA of the CDR3 is TGTGCCAGTAGTGAGGGAAGGAGCAATCAGCCCCAGCATTTT.

The rearrangement links TRBV5-5 to TRBJ2-5, with D tentatively TRBD1 or TRBD2 (5 bases each). The CDR3 length is 15 residues. Germline CDR1 and CDR2: SGHKS and YYEKEE (reference sequence). V lost 1 base, J lost 4 bases, and 14 bases lay in between. The CDR3 is CASSLLGPEGETQYF. CDR3 DNA sequence: TGTGCCAGCAGCTTGCTGGGGCCCGAGGGAGAGACCCAGTACTTC. The variable domain in full, with the rest retrieved from reference TRBV5-5 and TRBJ2-5, is DAGVTQSPTHLIKTRGQQVTLRCSPISGHKSVSWYQQVLGQGPQFIFQYYEKEERGRGNFPDRFSARQFPNYSSELNVNALLLGDSALYLCASSLLGPEGETQYFGPGTRLLVL.